This T cell receptor beta chain was captured by sequencing in a study of shared clonotypes between healthy human individuals. CDR1 SGHNT and CDR2 YYREEE come from the germline V gene (reference sequence). The CDR3 totals 15 residues. Trimming shortened V by 1 base and J by 0 bases, and 8 bases separated the two germline ends. Details on this clone: Its target is not known.

The study's findings and limits: Estimated richness was generally greater in naive than memory subsets.

In the original processing: Sequence data from immunoSEQ were junction-only and lacked quality scores; consequently, filtering differed. The data were produced by immunoSEQ multiplex PCR, yet TCRdb's version contains in-frame clones alone and is incomplete. The DNA was the basis for D and trimming; V, J and clone size are from that table. The data contain around 550,000 clones, about 96% of them singletons. The chain carries TRBV5-4 and TRBJ2-1, with D hard to call. Sequencing was carried out using naive CD4+ T cells sorted from blood. The subset was: CD45RA+ positively selected. The source is a woman aged 30 to 39 in good health. CDR3 in amino acids: CASSLTLNSYNEQFF. CDR3 in DNA: TGTGCCAGCAGCTTGACACTAAACTCCTACAATGAGCAGTTCTTC.